What follows are 18 T cell receptor beta chains derived from one specimen sequenced in a study of vaccination and CD4 T cells after COVID-19. Oncomine TCR Beta short-read sequencing was applied to DNA from cultured CD4+ T cells. TCRdb reanalysed the PCR reads using MiXCR and keeps one entry per CDR3 protein. The repertoire consists of under 11,000 distinct CDR3 sequences, with approximately 40% occurring once and the leading ten covering about 30%. These receptors lack a known antigen. Treatment indicated: approximately nine-day PBMC culture with coronavirus spike peptide pools or control peptides (ViraFEST assay). The specimen sequenced was CD4+ T cells from blood, cultured in vitro. Source of these receptors: a human donor who had recovered from COVID-19.

This clonotype showed up just a few times. The CDR3 DNA is TGTGCCACCAGTGCGGGCCGACGGGACCAAGAGACCCAGTACTTC. Translating it yields CATSAGRRDQETQYF. This rearrangement joins TRBV24-1 to TRBJ2-5; D not resolved. CDR3 length: 15 residues. Germline CDR1 reads KGHDR; CDR2 reads SFDVKD. The ends were cut back, 5 bases at V and 0 bases at J, with 12 bases in the middle.

The V call is TRBV11-2, the J call TRBJ1-2; D is possibly TRBD1 (5 bases). The CDR3 has 16 residues. The ends were cut back, 1 base at V and 4 bases at J, with 16 bases in the middle. Germline V gene sequence: CDR1 SGHAT, CDR2 FQNNGV. The CDR3, as DNA: TGTGCCAGCAGCTTAGTTGGCGCCAGGGCGGGCTATGGCTACACCTTC. Its translation is CASSLVGARAGYGYTF.

This chain uses TRBV18 with TRBJ1-5, with 7 positions matching TRBD1. From germline, CDR1 is KGHSH and CDR2 LQKENI. With V trimmed by 2 bases and J by 4 bases, 2 bases remained unmatched. The CDR3 contains 14 residues. CDR3 in amino acids: CASSPETGNQPQHF. CDR3 coding DNA: TGTGCCAGCTCACCAGAGACAGGGAATCAGCCCCAGCATTTT. Looking up the rest from reference TRBV18 and TRBJ1-5 gives the full variable domain: NAGVMQNPRHLVRRRGQEARLRCSPMKGHSHVYWYRQLPEEGLKFMVYLQKENIIDESGMPKERFSAEFPKEGPSILRIQQVVRGDSAAYFCASSPETGNQPQHFGDGTRLSIL.

The gene calls are TRBV28 and TRBJ2-6; D is perhaps TRBD2 (5 bases). The V gene's germline CDR1 is MDHEN and CDR2 SYDVKM. The CDR3 contains 15 residues. Trimming pared 7 bases from V and 3 bases from J, leaving 13 bases between. The CDR3 reads CASTRSRDGANVLTF. The CDR3 DNA reads TGTGCCAGCACTCGCTCCCGGGATGGGGCCAACGTCCTGACTTTC.

The V gene is TRBV28, the J gene TRBJ2-7; 8 bases map to TRBD1. The CDR3 has 14 residues. The J segment lost 2 bases and the V segment lost 7 bases, leaving 7 bases of the junction unmatched. Per germline, CDR1 MDHEN and CDR2 SYDVKM. This chain's CDR3 is CASNSGTGPYEQYF. The DNA of the CDR3 is TGTGCCAGCAACTCCGGGACAGGTCCCTACGAGCAGTACTTC.

The rearrangement links TRBV28 to TRBJ1-6; perhaps TRBD1 as D (6 bases). The CDR3 is made up of 18 amino acids. Looked up from germline, CDR1 is MDHEN and CDR2 is SYDVKM. V was clipped by 5 bases and J by 4 bases, with 21 bases between them. The CDR3 sequence is CASSHRTAVGAYNSPLHF. CDR3 coding DNA: TGTGCCAGCAGTCATCGGACCGCCGTGGGGGCATATAATTCACCCCTCCACTTT.

The CDR3 region has the DNA TGTGCCAGCAGTCCGGGGACAGTTGCTTTCTTT. Translated: CASSPGTVAFF. The rearrangement joins TRBV12-3 or TRBV12-4 to TRBJ1-1; TRBD1 agrees at 7 bases. The CDR3 is made up of 11 amino acids. With 5 bases clipped from V and 11 bases from J, the junction kept 5 bases outside the gene matches.

This clonotype was detected a few times. J is TRBJ1-2 and V is TRBV10-3; D is perhaps TRBD1 (6 bases). The CDR3 extends over 13 amino acids. Germline V lookup: CDR1 ENHRY, CDR2 SYGVKD. V was shortened by 6 bases and J by 3 bases, with 11 bases between the two germline ends. Here the CDR3 DNA reads TGTGCCATCAGCCTCGGACAGTACTATGGCTACACCTTC. Residues: CAISLGQYYGYTF.

The V and J genes are TRBV28 and TRBJ2-5; possible D gene TRBD1, 6 bases. V was trimmed by 1 base and J by 1 base, leaving 7 bases between them. This CDR3 region has 14 residues. Germline lookup yields CDR1 MDHEN and CDR2 SYDVKM. CDR3 region: CASSLYRAQETQYF. CDR3 DNA: TGTGCCAGCAGTTTATACAGGGCCCAAGAGACCCAGTACTTC.

The chain uses TRBV7-2 and TRBJ2-3; D unclear. The V gene lost 0 bases and the J gene lost 0 bases, with 4 bases spanning the gap. Germline CDR1 and CDR2: SGHTA and FQGNSA. The CDR3 runs 14 residues. CDR3 coding DNA: TGTGCCAGCAGCTTAGCTACTAGCACAGATACGCAGTATTTT. As protein: CASSLATSTDTQYF.

This clonotype showed up just a few times. The chain links TRBV7-9 to TRBJ1-2; no clear D gene. V was cut by 1 base and J by 5 bases, with 8 bases left in between. This CDR3 has 13 residues. Germline V gene sequence: CDR1 SEHNR, CDR2 FQNEAQ (reference sequence). The CDR3 sequence: CASSLGWTYGYTF. For the CDR3, the DNA is TGTGCCAGCAGCTTAGGATGGACTTATGGCTACACCTTC.

This clonotype was observed a handful of times. The CDR3 loop is CSASGGTGGASYNSPLHF. The CDR3 DNA sequence: TGCAGTGCTAGTGGTGGGACAGGGGGCGCCTCCTATAATTCACCCCTCCACTTT. The chain combines TRBV20-1 with TRBJ1-6; 12 bases line up with TRBD1. This CDR3 is 18 amino acids long. CDR1 is DFQATT, CDR2 SNEGSKA, per germline (reference sequence). J lost 0 bases, V lost 3 bases, and 6 bases had no gene match.

J is TRBJ2-7 and V is TRBV19; the D call may be TRBD1 or TRBD2 (6 bases each). Germline lookup yields CDR1 LNHDA and CDR2 SQIVND (reference sequence). V lost 3 bases and J lost 3, with 12 bases in between. CDR3 size: 14 residues. DNA for the CDR3: TGTGCCAGTAGTATTGTACAGGGAGGCTACGAGCAGTACTTC. Its translation is CASSIVQGGYEQYF.

V gene TRBV5-8 combines with J gene TRBJ2-3; TRBD2 matches 11 bases. V lost 4 bases to trimming and J lost 0 bases; unmatched junction nucleotides: 4. CDR1 and CDR2 from the germline V gene are SGHTS and YDEGEE. The CDR3 loop spans 16 amino acids. CDR3 in DNA: TGTGCCAGCAGCACGCGGACTAGCGGGAGCACAGATACGCAGTATTTT. This encodes CASSTRTSGSTDTQYF.

The chain combines TRBV29-1 with TRBJ2-3, with D unclear. Trimming took 7 bases from V and 4 from J, leaving 12 bases between them. The CDR3 sequence is 12 residues long. Germline V gene sequence: CDR1 SQVTM, CDR2 ANQGSEA. DNA for the CDR3: TGCAGCGCCCGAAGAGGAGCAGATACGCAGTATTTT. Translation gives CSARRGADTQYF.

This clonotype turned up a few times. The V gene is TRBV20-1, the J gene TRBJ1-3; D is uncertain. This CDR3 is built from 15 residues. Germline-derived CDR1 and CDR2 are DFQATT and SNEGSKA (reference sequence). The V and J ends lost 6 bases and 2 bases respectively, with 17 bases between them. CDR3 loop: CSASDPSQTGNTIYF. The CDR3 coding sequence is TGCAGTGCCTCTGACCCGTCTCAGACTGGAAACACCATATATTTT.

The rearrangement links TRBV1 to TRBJ2-5. TRBV1 is marked as a pseudogene. This CDR3 is built from 15 residues. This CDR3 reads CTSSRHRLGEETQYF. The CDR3, as DNA: TGCACCAGCAGCCGCCACCGCCTAGGTGAAGAGACCCAGTACTTC.

V usage is TRBV5-1 and J usage is TRBJ1-1, with a weak D call TRBD1 (6 bases). Trimming shortened V by 5 bases and J by 6 bases, and 17 bases separated the two germline ends. The CDR3 length is 14 residues. Per germline, CDR1 SGHRS and CDR2 YFSETQ. Written as DNA, the CDR3 is TGCGCCAGCAGTTTCGGGGGCAAGGTAGCTGAAGCTTTCTTT. Its protein product is CASSFGGKVAEAFF.